Listed below are T cell receptor beta chains from one sample, sequenced in a study of T cells in narcolepsy. Sequencing used immunoSEQ multiplex PCR; TCRdb keeps in-frame clones, though not all of them. The sample has over 25,000 clones; around 74% are singletons. Sequences were obtained from memory (CD45RA-) CD4+ T cells from blood. These receptors were obtained from a human donor in good health. The CDR3 runs from the conserved cysteine through the conserved F or W. Fields, in order: J gene, V gene, CDR3 protein.

>TRBJ1-2|TRBV6-5
CASSSGVGAQGYTF
>TRBJ2-5|TRBV7-2
CASSLAGEQYF
>TRBJ2-4|TRBV7-2
CASSFEGRGIQYF
>TRBJ1-3|TRBV28
CASNGSPGNTIYF
>TRBJ2-5|TRBV7-2
CASRVDRGRGQETQYF
>TRBJ2-3|TRBV5-1
CASSSMGGQGAGTDTQYF
>TRBJ2-3|TRBV9
CASSVEDTQYF
>TRBJ2-7|TRBV10-3
CAISESPYDEQYF
>TRBJ1-1|TRBV21-1
CASSKELGAGGTEAFF
>TRBJ2-3|TRBV6-6
CASSYSSLSTDTQYF
>TRBJ2-1|TRBV9
CASSVGLRNEQFF
>TRBJ2-1|TRBV29-1
CSVAGGDWDEQFF
>TRBJ2-3|TRBV5-6
CASSHGYVTDTQYF
>TRBJ2-7|TRBV11-1
CASSSLGQFYEQYF
>TRBJ2-5|TRBV6-5
CASRRRETQYF
>TRBJ2-5|TRBV19
CASSIRPGQGSQETQYF
>TRBJ2-7|TRBV6-1
CASASSFANEQYF
>TRBJ2-7|TRBV11-3
CASSLRSGDYEQYF
>TRBJ2-7|TRBV28
CASSFPGSAYEQYF
>TRBJ1-4|TRBV6-1
CASRGPRFNEKLFF
>TRBJ2-3|TRBV5-4
CASSFGDRSTDTQYF
>TRBJ2-1|TRBV4-3
CARDTRGRVNEQFF
>TRBJ1-2|TRBV4-3
CASSDVTGPRPYGYTF
>TRBJ2-2|TRBV6-5
CASSQDTDTGELFF
>TRBJ2-7|TRBV16
CASVRQLGGTYEQYF
>TRBJ2-7|TRBV7-2
CASSFRTETYEQYF
>TRBJ2-6|TRBV19
CASSLRTGLSGANVLTF
>TRBJ2-7|TRBV11-1
CASSLIGTGSHEQYF
>TRBJ1-6|TRBV7-9
CASSLNSAGNSPLHF
>TRBJ2-3|TRBV6-6
CATGGSTDTQYF
>TRBJ2-3|TRBV7-2
CASSVARLSTDTQYF
>TRBJ1-2|TRBV6-5
CASSYRSDRGQGYTF
>TRBJ1-2|TRBV15
CATSRDTHYGYTF
>TRBJ1-1|TRBV7-9
CASSPDSTEAFF
>TRBJ1-5|TRBV5-1
CASSLAPGLNQPQHF
>TRBJ2-1|TRBV6-5
CASSFQGPSDNEQFF
>TRBJ2-1|TRBV5-8
CASSFNLAEHHYNEQFF
>TRBJ2-1|TRBV5-1
CASSLLAGAYNEQFF
>TRBJ1-6|TRBV27
CASRLSTGVNSPLHF
>TRBJ2-3|TRBV5-1
CASSLGLAATDTQYF
>TRBJ1-5|TRBV2
CASRVGQGSNQPQHF
>TRBJ1-6|TRBV7-2
CASSLVGVTGSPLHF
>TRBJ1-2|TRBV28
CASSFGSRSYGYTF
>TRBJ1-5|TRBV7-9
CASSRSDQPQHF
>TRBJ2-2|TRBV4-3
CASSLGLAANTGELFF
>TRBJ2-3|TRBV19
CASSISGRTSDTQYF
>TRBJ1-5|TRBV5-1
CASSLDGNQPQHF
>TRBJ2-1|TRBV7-2
CASSLGGRSYNEQFF
>TRBJ2-7|TRBV6-6
CASRLGRGASYEQYF
>TRBJ2-1|TRBV20-1
CSAANNEQFF
>-|TRBV18
CASSSGTDYEQYF
>TRBJ2-7|TRBV5-5
CASSGGGTTLLEQYF
>TRBJ1-1|TRBV5-1
CASSTTGAWEAFF
>TRBJ1-4|TRBV28
CASSLTGESEKLFF
>TRBJ2-2|TRBV27
CAWGRGPVGELFF